This is a list of T cell receptor beta chains from one sample in a study of control samples from healthy donors and cancer patients. Using immunoSEQ multiplex PCR, the repertoire was profiled, and TCRdb retains in-frame clones only, with some absent. The sample gives about 50,000 clones, approximately 96% of which show up once; around 2% is in the top ten. Sequencing was carried out using blood. The receptors come from a woman under 40 in good health. Each CDR3 is given with its conserved first and last residue. The order of the fields is clone size, J gene, D gene, V gene, CDR3 length, CDR3 protein, CDR3 DNA. The D gene is left open where the match is weak. Size values are once, few and many counts, or a class for expanded clones, and some rows have none.

clone_size: once
j_call: TRBJ2-1
d_call: -
v_call: TRBV27
cdr3_length: 14
cdr3_aa: CASSFAGTYNEQFF
cdr3_nt: TGTGCCAGCAGTTTCGCGGGCACTTACAATGAGCAGTTCTTC

clone_size: -
j_call: TRBJ1-5
d_call: -
v_call: TRBV2
cdr3_length: 14
cdr3_aa: CASSIGLLGQPQHF
cdr3_nt: TGTGCCAGCAGCATTGGACTTCTAGGTCAGCCCCAGCATTTT

clone_size: few
j_call: TRBJ2-7
d_call: -
v_call: TRBV7-9
cdr3_length: 19
cdr3_aa: CASSLAEGRGRLSSYEQYF
cdr3_nt: TGTGCCAGCAGCTTAGCAGAGGGAAGGGGCCGATTGAGCTCCTACGAGCAGTACTTC

clone_size: -
j_call: TRBJ1-2
d_call: -
v_call: TRBV5-1
cdr3_length: 13
cdr3_aa: CASSLARDYGYTF
cdr3_nt: TGCGCCAGCAGCTTGGCCAGGGACTATGGCTACACCTTC

clone_size: once
j_call: TRBJ2-1
d_call: -
v_call: TRBV4-1
cdr3_length: 15
cdr3_aa: CASRWGASGDNEQFF
cdr3_nt: TGCGCCAGCAGGTGGGGGGCTAGCGGAGACAATGAGCAGTTCTTC

clone_size: -
j_call: TRBJ1-2
d_call: -
v_call: TRBV6-5
cdr3_length: 13
cdr3_aa: CASSIRDNYGYTF
cdr3_nt: TGTGCCAGCAGTATCCGGGACAACTATGGCTACACCTTC

clone_size: -
j_call: TRBJ2-3
d_call: -
v_call: TRBV20-1
cdr3_length: 17
cdr3_aa: CSASNMWEEAFGDTQYF
cdr3_nt: TGCAGTGCTAGTAATATGTGGGAGGAGGCCTTCGGAGATACGCAGTATTTT

clone_size: once
j_call: TRBJ2-6
d_call: -
v_call: TRBV9
cdr3_length: 15
cdr3_aa: CASSVMTSGANVLTF
cdr3_nt: TGTGCCAGCAGCGTAATGACCTCTGGGGCCAACGTCCTGACTTTC

clone_size: -
j_call: TRBJ2-7
d_call: -
v_call: TRBV6-1
cdr3_length: 14
cdr3_aa: CASSEEMRVYEQYF
cdr3_nt: TGTGCCAGCAGTGAAGAGATGAGAGTCTACGAGCAGTACTTC

clone_size: -
j_call: TRBJ2-1
d_call: TRBD2
v_call: TRBV27
cdr3_length: 15
cdr3_aa: CASSRSGSSYNEQFF
cdr3_nt: TGTGCCAGCAGTCGAAGCGGGAGCTCCTACAATGAGCAGTTCTTC